This T cell receptor beta chain was recorded in a study of blood T cell repertoires in COVID-19. Study background: Acute and convalescent COVID-19 samples came from the United States, Italy and Spain. In each case, the material was cDNA or gDNA derived from T cells, B-cell-depleted T cells, or PBMCs.

In the original processing: Reference gene primer amplification yielded estimated nucleated cell counts. TCRdb's table, derived via immunoSEQ multiplex PCR, lists solely in-frame clones and lacks some. D and trimming come from the DNA, and the V and J calls and clone size come from that table. Of 160,000 or so clones in the sample, about four fifths were seen once. This CDR3 has 15 residues. Germline V CDR1 and CDR2: SGHNT, YYREEE (reference sequence). Trimming removed 3 bases from V and 2 bases from J, with 14 bases in between. Sequencing was carried out using peripheral blood. J is TRBJ2-5 and V is TRBV5-4; a weak D match, TRBD2 (6 bases). This receptor was taken from a woman at least 80 years old with acute or convalescent COVID-19. The CDR3 DNA sequence: TGTGCCAGCAGCTCGTTTGGAGGGAGGCAAGAGACCCAGTACTTC. It codes for CASSSFGGRQETQYF.